The rows below give T cell receptor beta chains drawn from one sample of a study of radiation and T cells in renal cell carcinoma. Clones were read by immunoSEQ multiplex PCR, and TCRdb kept only the in-frame ones, dropping some. The sample yields fewer than 200,000 clones, around 89% seen once. The source material was blood, sampled from a patient whose treatment included radiotherapy and nephrectomy. The receptors shown here come from a woman aged 45-60 years with renal cell carcinoma. The CDR3 runs from the conserved cysteine through the conserved F or W. D genes are given only for firm matches. Rows may omit the clone size; those that give it use once, few, many or a size class.

j_call clone_size d_call v_call cdr3_aa cdr3_nt
TRBJ2-5 . . TRBV5-1 CASKTGLGGETQYF TGCGCCAGCAAGACTGGACTGGGAGGAGAGACCCAGTACTTC
TRBJ1-1 . TRBD1 TRBV19 CASSMEGARVVTEAFF TGTGCCAGTAGTATGGAGGGGGCGCGGGTTGTCACTGAAGCTTTCTTT
TRBJ1-1 . TRBD1 TRBV6-1 CASSLDRDTEAFF TGTGCCAGCAGCTTGGACAGGGACACTGAAGCTTTCTTT
TRBJ2-1 . . TRBV5-6 CASSSPANEQFF TGTGCCAGCAGCTCTCCGGCCAATGAGCAGTTCTTC
TRBJ2-2 . . TRBV28 CASNGNTGELFF TGTGCCAGCAACGGAAACACCGGGGAGCTGTTTTTT
TRBJ1-1 . . TRBV6-5 CASSYSVNTEAFF TGTGCCAGCAGTTACTCTGTGAACACTGAAGCTTTCTTT
TRBJ1-2 . . TRBV6-1 CASSLSPYGYTF TGTGCCAGCAGTTTGTCCCCCTATGGCTACACCTTC
TRBJ2-1 . TRBD2 TRBV19 CASSMGLISYNEQFF TGTGCCAGTAGTATGGGACTAATCTCCTACAATGAGCAGTTCTTC
TRBJ2-1 . . TRBV10-2 CASSELLQGYNEQFF TGCGCCAGCAGTGAGTTATTGCAGGGATACAATGAGCAGTTCTTC
TRBJ2-2 . TRBD1 TRBV6-1 CASSEVLDRGGETGELFF TGTGCCAGCAGTGAAGTTTTAGACAGGGGAGGAGAGACCGGGGAGCTGTTTTTT
TRBJ1-2 . TRBD1 TRBV6-5 CASSSPRDRRLGYTF TGTGCCAGCAGCTCCCCCCGGGACAGGCGGTTGGGCTACACCTTC
TRBJ1-4 . TRBD1 TRBV15 CATSRDRGYEKLFF TGTGCCACCAGCAGAGACAGGGGGTATGAAAAACTGTTTTTT
TRBJ1-1 . . TRBV18 CASSPSQNMNTEAFF TGTGCCAGCTCACCCTCACAGAATATGAACACTGAAGCTTTCTTT
TRBJ1-1 . TRBD1 TRBV9 CASGPSGTGMGMNTEAFF TGTGCCAGCGGGCCTTCCGGGACAGGGATGGGTATGAACACTGAAGCTTTCTTT
TRBJ2-7 . . TRBV4-2 CASSQEMGGTYEQYF TGTGCCAGCAGCCAAGAAATGGGCGGAACCTACGAGCAGTACTTC
TRBJ2-2 . . TRBV5-6 CASSPLNGDGELFF TGTGCCAGCAGCCCCCTCAATGGGGACGGGGAGCTGTTTTTT
TRBJ1-2 . . TRBV7-9 CASSLGQFYGYTF TGTGCCAGCAGTCTAGGACAGTTTTATGGCTACACCTTC
TRBJ1-6 . . TRBV18 CASSQGENSPLHF TGTGCCAGCTCACAGGGTGAGAATTCACCCCTCCACTTT
TRBJ1-1 . TRBD1 TRBV18 CASSSGVQGSLNTEAFF TGTGCCAGCTCAAGTGGAGTACAGGGGTCGCTGAACACTGAAGCTTTCTTT
TRBJ1-2 . . TRBV5-6 CASSSETKNYGYTF TGTGCCAGCAGCTCCGAGACGAAAAACTATGGCTACACCTTC
TRBJ2-5 once . TRBV19 CASSTQGFIETQYF TGTGCCAGTAGTACGCAAGGGTTTATCGAGACCCAGTACTTC
TRBJ2-3 . . TRBV6-5 CASSYRRGSTDTQYF TGTGCCAGCAGTTACCGGCGGGGAAGCACAGATACGCAGTATTTT
TRBJ1-3 . . TRBV25-1 CASSKTGRAGNTIYF TGTGCCAGCAGTAAAACAGGGAGAGCTGGAAACACCATATATTTT
TRBJ1-2 . . TRBV7-9 CASSQLRDPDYGYTF TGTGCCAGCAGCCAATTACGGGACCCCGACTATGGCTACACCTTC
TRBJ2-5 . . TRBV6-1 CASSLELRQETQYF TGTGCCAGCAGTTTAGAGTTACGACAAGAGACCCAGTACTTC
TRBJ2-3 once TRBD1 TRBV7-2 CASSTGQGRTQYF TGTGCCAGCAGCACGGGACAGGGAAGAACGCAGTATTTT
TRBJ1-3 . . TRBV19 CASIRGPASGNTIYF TGTGCCAGTATCCGGGGGCCGGCGTCTGGAAACACCATATATTTT
TRBJ2-7 . TRBD1 TRBV9 CASSAQGTFSEQYF TGTGCCAGCAGCGCACAGGGGACCTTCTCCGAGCAGTACTTC
TRBJ2-3 . TRBD2 TRBV9 CASSVRSGGLTTDTQYF TGTGCCAGCAGCGTGCGTAGCGGGGGCCTTACCACAGATACGCAGTATTTT
TRBJ1-2 . . TRBV7-9 CASSLDGTASGYTF TGTGCCAGCAGCTTAGACGGCACAGCTTCTGGCTACACCTTC
TRBJ1-6 . TRBD1 TRBV6-6 CASSYSGQAGNSPLHF TGTGCCAGCAGTTACTCAGGACAGGCCGGTAATTCACCCCTCCACTTT
TRBJ2-5 . . TRBV4-1 CASSQGASRDQETQYF TGCGCCAGCAGCCAAGGGGCCTCCAGGGACCAAGAGACCCAGTACTTC
TRBJ2-5 . . TRBV27 CASSFLGMGETQYF TGTGCCAGCAGTTTTCTTGGCATGGGAGAGACCCAGTACTTC
TRBJ2-1 . . TRBV5-1 CASSLVNPNEQFF TGCGCCAGCAGCTTGGTTAATCCCAATGAGCAGTTCTTC
TRBJ2-3 once . TRBV6-1 CASWGRGTDTQYF TGTGCCAGCTGGGGACGCGGCACAGATACGCAGTATTTT
TRBJ1-6 once . TRBV7-2 CASSLDGGSNSPLHF TGTGCCAGCAGCTTAGACGGGGGAAGTAATTCACCCCTCCACTTT
TRBJ2-1 . . TRBV4-3 CASSQDLGDEQFF TGCGCCAGCAGCCAGGATCTAGGGGATGAGCAGTTCTTC
TRBJ1-6 few . TRBV6-5 CASSRRQNSPLHF TGTGCCAGCTCACGACGGCAAAATTCACCCCTCCACTTT
TRBJ1-4 . . TRBV7-9 CASSLSPHARTTNEKLFF TGTGCCAGCAGCTTATCCCCCCACGCACGGACAACTAATGAAAAACTGTTTTTT
TRBJ1-2 few . TRBV19 CASTARIAVVDYGYTF TGTGCCAGTACCGCAAGGATAGCAGTTGTTGACTATGGCTACACCTTC
TRBJ1-2 . TRBD1 TRBV7-2 CASSLLGRTGGVGGYTF TGTGCCAGCAGCTTACTCGGTAGGACAGGGGGCGTAGGTGGCTACACCTTC
TRBJ2-7 . . TRBV19 CASSIDSSSYEQYF TGTGCCAGTAGTATCGACTCGAGCTCCTACGAGCAGTACTTC
TRBJ2-7 . . TRBV6-5 CASSSGVYEQYF TGTGCCAGCAGTTCGGGGGTTTACGAGCAGTACTTC
TRBJ1-1 . . TRBV15 CATSRDAAISGKNTEAFF TGTGCCACCAGCAGAGATGCCGCGATTAGTGGGAAGAACACTGAAGCTTTCTTT
TRBJ2-3 . . TRBV7-6 CASSLAEWITNTDTQYF TGTGCCAGCAGCTTAGCAGAGTGGATTACGAACACAGATACGCAGTATTTT
TRBJ2-7 . TRBD2 TRBV2 CASSRSGGGSYEQYF TGTGCCAGCAGCCGTAGCGGGGGGGGATCCTACGAGCAGTACTTC
TRBJ2-1 . . TRBV7-2 CASSPPGGGSSNEQFF TGTGCCAGCAGCCCCCCTGGGGGGGGCTCATCCAATGAGCAGTTCTTC